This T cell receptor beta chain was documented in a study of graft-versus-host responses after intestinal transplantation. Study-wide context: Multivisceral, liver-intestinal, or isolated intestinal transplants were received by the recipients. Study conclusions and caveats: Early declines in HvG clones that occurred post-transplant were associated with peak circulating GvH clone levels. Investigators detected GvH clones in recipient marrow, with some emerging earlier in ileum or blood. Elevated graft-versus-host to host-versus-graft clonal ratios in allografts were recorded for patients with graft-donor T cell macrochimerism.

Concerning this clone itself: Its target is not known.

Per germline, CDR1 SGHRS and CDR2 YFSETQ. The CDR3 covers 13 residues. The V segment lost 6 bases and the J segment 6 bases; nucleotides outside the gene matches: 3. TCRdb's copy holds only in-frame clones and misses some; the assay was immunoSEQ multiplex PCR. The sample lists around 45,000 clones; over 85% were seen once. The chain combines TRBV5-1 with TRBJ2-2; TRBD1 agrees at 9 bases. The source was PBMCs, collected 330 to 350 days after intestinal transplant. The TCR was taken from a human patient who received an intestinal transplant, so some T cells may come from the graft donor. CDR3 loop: CASTNRGPGELFF. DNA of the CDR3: TGCGCCAGCACAAACAGGGGGCCCGGGGAGCTGTTTTTT.